The 17 T cell receptor beta chains given below trace back to one sample, sequenced in a study of lymphopenia after photon versus proton radiotherapy. The table came from immunoSEQ multiplex PCR; TCRdb's copy has only in-frame clones and leaves some out. The sample has 25,000 to 35,000 clones, roughly 88% seen once. Specimen: peripheral blood, collected from a patient treated with photon-based radiotherapy. The receptors were sampled from a woman aged 45-65 years with pancreatic cancer.

The chain employs TRBV5-1 and TRBJ2-3; D may be TRBD2 (6 bases). The CDR3 extends over 14 amino acids. Germline lookup yields CDR1 SGHRS and CDR2 YFSETQ. The V end lost 4 bases, the J end lost 0 bases, and 9 bases lay between the germline ends. The chain's CDR3 is CASSGGDSTDTQYF. The CDR3 nucleotides read TGCGCCAGCAGCGGCGGGGACAGCACAGATACGCAGTATTTT.

The chain carries TRBV29-1 and TRBJ1-1; D gene uncertain. CDR1 is SQVTM and CDR2 is ANQGSEA in the germline V gene. CDR3 size: 12 residues. The V end was cut by 3 bases, the J end by 8 bases, with 13 bases between. As DNA, the CDR3 is TGCAGCGTTGATAATGCAGAAAAAGAAGCTTTCTTT. Residues: CSVDNAEKEAFF.

This chain joins TRBV7-2 and TRBJ2-3, with 16 bases identical to TRBD2. The V gene's germline CDR1 is SGHTA and CDR2 FQGNSA. The CDR3 has 15 amino acids. V lost 5 bases and J lost 11; bases outside the gene matches: 7. The CDR3 DNA reads as TGTGCCAGCAGCGGGACTAGCGGGAGGGCCGATGAGCAGTATTTT. This encodes CASSGTSGRADEQYF.

The V gene is TRBV30, the J gene TRBJ1-1, with D maybe TRBD1 (5 bases). CDR1 GTSNPN and CDR2 SVGIG come from the germline V gene (reference sequence). V was cut by 3 bases and J by 1 base, with 15 bases left in between. The CDR3 is 15 amino acids. The CDR3 coding sequence is TGTGCCTGGAGGCCCCTCAGGGTGAAGAACACTGAAGCTTTCTTT. Translated, it gives CAWRPLRVKNTEAFF.

The chain recombines TRBV19 with TRBJ2-7; no firm D call. This CDR3 contains 14 residues. CDR1 and CDR2 from the germline V gene are LNHDA and SQIVND (reference sequence). V gave up 2 bases and J gave up 2 bases, with 10 bases separating them. CDR3 residues: CASSIRAKPYEQYF. The CDR3 nucleotides are TGTGCCAGTAGTATAAGGGCAAAGCCCTACGAGCAGTACTTC.

The V and J genes are TRBV30 and TRBJ2-7; D call uncertain. Germline CDR1 and CDR2: GTSNPN and SVGIG (reference sequence). The CDR3 consists of 11 residues. The germline V and J ends were trimmed by 2 bases and 3 bases, with 5 bases remaining between them. The CDR3: CAWSKNYEQYF. The CDR3 DNA sequence: TGTGCCTGGAGTAAGAACTACGAGCAGTACTTC.

The chain is built from TRBV1 and TRBJ2-1; the DNA was not used to check the table's D call, TRBD2. TRBV1 is labeled a pseudogene. The CDR3 runs to 13 residues. CDR3 DNA sequence: TGCACCAGCAGCCAAATAGAGAGGAATGAGCAGTTCTTC. This translates into CTSSQIERNEQFF.

The chain has TRBV9 and TRBJ2-7, with D unclear. CDR3 size: 15 residues. Trimming took 0 bases from V and 5 from J, leaving 15 bases between them. Per germline, CDR1 SGDLS and CDR2 YYNGEE. The CDR3 nucleotides read TGTGCCAGCAGCGTAGGGGCCTTGGGAAAAAACGAGCAGTACTTC. Translation gives CASSVGALGKNEQYF.

The genes are TRBV5-1 and TRBJ2-7, with 7 bases lining up with TRBD2. The CDR3 is 14 residues long. The germline gives CDR1 SGHRS, CDR2 YFSETQ. Trimming removed 0 bases from V and 2 bases from J; junction bases left unmatched: 2. In nucleotides, the CDR3 is TGCGCCAGCAGCTTGGTGGCGGGGGCCTACGAGCAGTACTTC. Protein product: CASSLVAGAYEQYF.

The chain recombines TRBV19 with TRBJ1-2, with TRBD1 matching over 9 bases. CDR1 and CDR2 (germline): LNHDA, SQIVND (reference sequence). The CDR3 spans 16 residues. With 4 bases clipped from V and 0 bases from J, the junction kept 6 bases outside the gene matches. The DNA for the CDR3 is TGTGCCAGTAGTAGGACAGGGGCGGAAGCTAACTATGGCTACACCTTC. This codes for CASSRTGAEANYGYTF.

This chain joins TRBV27 and TRBJ1-2, with a possible D match to TRBD1 (5 bases). With 2 bases removed from V and 6 bases from J, the gap between germline ends came to 10 bases. CDR1 and CDR2 from the germline V gene are MNHEY and SMNVEV (reference sequence). CDR3 length: 13 amino acids. DNA for the CDR3: TGTGCCAGCAGTTTAGGGACTGGGGATGGCTACACCTTC. Translating gives CASSLGTGDGYTF.

This clone was seen only once. The chain employs TRBV7-8 and TRBJ1-1; the D gene is possibly TRBD1 (6 bases). V was pared by 5 bases and J by 1 base, with 23 bases between. Germline values: CDR1 SGHVS, CDR2 FQNEAQ. This CDR3 contains 18 residues. CDR3 protein: CASSRGQTGLGENTEAFF. The CDR3 DNA is TGTGCCAGCAGCCGCGGACAGACCGGTCTAGGGGAGAACACTGAAGCTTTCTTT. Based on the CDR3 plus reference TRBV7-8 and TRBJ1-1, the full variable domain is GAGVSQSPRYKVAKRGQDVALRCDPISGHVSLFWYQQALGQGPEFLTYFQNEAQLDKSGLPSDRFFAERPEGSVSTLKIQRTQQEDSAVYLCASSRGQTGLGENTEAFFGQGTRLTVV.

J is TRBJ2-5 and V is TRBV19; perhaps TRBD1 as D (6 bases). V shed 4 bases and J shed 5 bases, with 17 bases lying between them. From germline, CDR1 is LNHDA and CDR2 SQIVND (reference sequence). There are 15 residues in the CDR3. The CDR3 loop reads CASSTLAQGRETQYF. In DNA, the CDR3 is TGTGCCAGTAGTACCTTAGCACAGGGCCGGGAGACCCAGTACTTC.

CDR3 protein: CASSVGPWDEQFF. CDR3 coding DNA: TGTGCCAGCAGCGTAGGCCCCTGGGATGAGCAGTTCTTC. The rearrangement joins TRBV9 to TRBJ2-1; D gene uncertain. This CDR3 contains 13 residues. Germline-derived CDR1 and CDR2 are SGDLS and YYNGEE. The ends were cut back, 0 bases at V and 8 bases at J, with 9 bases in the middle. Filled out from reference TRBV9 and TRBJ2-1, the complete variable domain reads DSGVTQTPKHLITATGQRVTLRCSPRSGDLSVYWYQQSLDQGLQFLIQYYNGEERAKGNILERFSAQQFPDLHSELNLSSLELGDSALYFCASSVGPWDEQFFGPGTRLTVL.

This rearrangement joins TRBV11-2 to TRBJ2-5; D gene ambiguous. From germline, CDR1 is SGHAT and CDR2 FQNNGV. The CDR3 runs to 13 residues. The ends were cut back, 3 bases at V and 0 bases at J, with 5 bases in the middle. CDR3 in DNA: TGTGCCAGCAGCTTGGAACACCAAGAGACCCAGTACTTC. Encoded protein: CASSLEHQETQYF.

The genes are TRBV6-6 and TRBJ1-4; possibly TRBD1 for D (6 bases). The CDR3 is 14 residues long. The ends were cut back, 8 bases at V and 5 bases at J, with 15 bases in the middle. Germline values: CDR1 MNHNY, CDR2 SVGAGI (reference sequence). CDR3 sequence (DNA): TGTGCCAGCGCTCTACAGGGCCCGAATGAAAAACTGTTTTTT. This encodes CASALQGPNEKLFF.

This sequence joins TRBV15 and TRBJ2-5, with D tentatively TRBD2 (5 bases). Trimming took 5 bases from V and 2 from J, leaving 18 bases between them. This CDR3 is 16 amino acids long. CDR1 LNHNV and CDR2 YYDKDF come from the germline V gene (reference sequence). CDR3 in amino acids: CATSDHSASGQETQYF. The CDR3 DNA follows: TGTGCCACCAGCGACCATTCGGCGAGCGGACAAGAGACCCAGTACTTC.